This TCR beta chain was identified during a study of T cells after yellow fever vaccination. Study results and caveats: Repertoires sorted by FACS could include abundant clonotypes that are contaminants from the bulk population.

TCRdb processed the 5' RACE reads anew with MiXCR; each CDR3 protein has one entry. The sample includes some 350,000 distinct CDR3 sequences, roughly 4.3% of them seen just once. Only a few counts were recorded for this clonotype. Its antigen is still unknown. Germline CDR1 LGHNA, CDR2 YSLEER. The CDR3 spans 14 residues. Trimming took off 0 bases at V and 11 bases at J, with 14 bases between the two ends. The TCR originated in a man aged 18 to 29 who received the YFV17D yellow fever vaccine. The rearrangement joins TRBV4-3 to TRBJ1-5, with D hard to call. The sample was PBMCs, taken 5 days after the yellow fever booster vaccination. The CDR3 sequence is CASSQEAGEGAQHF. In DNA form, the CDR3 reads TGCGCCAGCAGCCAAGAGGCAGGTGAGGGTGCCCAGCATTTT.